This record covers a single T cell receptor (beta chain). Antigen: not known. Trimming pared 2 bases from V and 4 bases from J, leaving 14 bases between. Germline CDR1 is MGHRA and CDR2 is YSYEKL. CDR3 size: 16 residues. This sample is drawn from a study of early T cells in non-severe SARS-CoV-2 infection. Background on the study: Sequencing used unsorted whole-blood bulk RNA, so chains lack pairing. Study-wide findings and caveats: Anti-spike CD8 responses were favored by VDJdb matching, which missed private and CD4 specificities.

In TCRdb, the 5' RACE reads were re-called with MiXCR into one record per CDR3 protein. The table lists some 20,000 distinct CDR3 sequences, roughly 5% of them singletons. Sequencing used whole blood. The V gene is TRBV4-1, the J gene TRBJ2-2; TRBD1 or TRBD2 may be the D gene (5 bases each). This clonotype originated in an adult who was a healthcare worker with PCR-confirmed SARS-CoV-2 infection or an uninfected control (not recorded which). The CDR3 reads CASSQTQGRGTGELFF. Here the CDR3 DNA reads TGCGCCAGCAGCCAAACGCAGGGCCGGGGCACCGGGGAGCTGTTTTTT.